The 30 T cell receptor beta chains reported below all come from one sample, sequenced in a study of CD8 T cells in ankylosing spondylitis. TCRdb re-analysed the 5' RACE reads in MiXCR, keeping a single row per CDR3 protein. This sample has around 140,000 distinct CDR3 sequences, with about 10% found just once. The sequencing sample was made of blood, either unsorted or a sorted T cell fraction (not recorded which). These receptors came from a female donor with ankylosing spondylitis or in good health (not recorded which).

This clonotype was counted at least ten times. The V call is TRBV5-1, the J call TRBJ1-5; TRBD1 aligns across 10 bases. With 4 bases clipped from V and 5 bases from J, the junction kept 3 bases outside the gene matches. The germline V gene has CDR1 SGHRS and CDR2 YFSETQ. The CDR3 is made up of 14 amino acids. CDR3 sequence reads: CASSHGQGDQPQHF. CDR3 DNA: TGCGCCAGCAGCCACGGACAGGGGGATCAGCCCCAGCATTTT. The complete variable domain, with remaining parts taken from reference TRBV5-1 and TRBJ1-5, reads KAGVTQTPRYLIKTRGQQVTLSCSPISGHRSVSWYQQTPGQGLQFLFEYFSETQRNKGNFPGRFSGRQFSNSRSEMNVSTLELGDSALYLCASSHGQGDQPQHFGDGTRLSIL.

This clonotype was counted between two and nine times. The chain recombines TRBV10-2 with TRBJ2-7, with 7 bases aligning to TRBD2. The CDR3 totals 13 residues. Germline V CDR1 and CDR2: WSHSY, SAAADI. The V and J ends lost 8 bases and 3 bases, in that order; junction bases with no gene match: 7. In nucleotides, the CDR3 is TGCGCCAGCGGGAGCGGGATCAGCTACGAGCAGTACTTC. Its protein is CASGSGISYEQYF.

This clonotype came up many times. This sequence joins TRBV20-1 and TRBJ1-5, with a weak D call TRBD1 (6 bases). CDR1 is DFQATT and CDR2 is SNEGSKA in the germline V gene (reference sequence). This CDR3 contains 15 residues. V was cut by 3 bases and J by 4 bases, with 16 bases left in between. The CDR3 DNA sequence: TGCAGTGCTAGTGACAGGACTGCCCCGAATCAGCCCCAGCATTTT. Translated: CSASDRTAPNQPQHF.

As regards this clonotype: One junction end disagrees with the germline gene, perhaps due to a read error. V usage is TRBV7-6 and J usage is TRBJ2-7; 7 nucleotides agree with TRBD2. In germline, CDR1 is SGHVS, CDR2 FNYEAQ. The CDR3 loop spans 17 amino acids. The CDR3, as DNA: TGTGCCAACAGCTTTCAAGGAACAGCGGGACGACCCTACGAGCAGTACTTC. Protein sequence: CANSFQGTAGRPYEQYF.

This clonotype appeared once. The chain uses TRBV5-6 and TRBJ2-5, with D unclear. The length of the CDR3 is 14 residues. Germline lookup yields CDR1 SGHDT and CDR2 YYEEEE. Trimming stripped 0 bases from V and 1 base from J, with 7 bases between. The CDR3: CASSLAAPQETQYF. The CDR3 coding sequence is TGTGCCAGCAGCTTGGCAGCCCCCCAAGAGACCCAGTACTTC.

This clonotype has ten or more counts. The CDR3 spells CASSVGGFGDEQFF. CDR3 nucleotide sequence: TGTGCCAGCAGCGTAGGTGGCTTTGGGGATGAGCAGTTCTTC. This chain connects TRBV9 to TRBJ2-1, with D uncertain. Germline V gene lookup returns CDR1 SGDLS and CDR2 YYNGEE. The V end lost 0 bases, the J end lost 8 bases, and 12 bases lay between the germline ends. The length of the CDR3 is 14 residues.

There are many counts of this clonotype. The rearrangement links TRBV7-8 to TRBJ1-6; TRBD1 is a possible D gene (5 bases). CDR3 size: 15 residues. Germline CDR1 reads SGHVS; CDR2 reads FQNEAQ. V dropped 5 bases and J dropped 14 bases, with 22 bases sitting between them. CDR3 in DNA: TGTGCCAGCAGCCCCCGCCAGGGCCCGAGTCAGGCCCTCCACTTT. Translated, it gives CASSPRQGPSQALHF.

This clonotype was counted a few times. Its ends do not fully match the called genes, so a read error is possible. The chain couples TRBV20-1 to TRBJ1-2; the D gene is possibly TRBD1 (6 bases). The CDR3 runs 17 residues. From germline, CDR1 is DFQATT and CDR2 SNEGSKA (reference sequence). In nucleotides, the CDR3 is TGCTGTGCTAGAGATTTCGAGAGTGCAGGGGCTGTTGGTGGCTACACCTTC. Its translation: CCARDFESAGAVGGYTF.

The V gene is TRBV6-5, the J gene TRBJ1-2, with D hard to call. The CDR3 covers 13 residues. Trimming pared 0 bases from V and 4 bases from J, leaving 6 bases between. Per germline, CDR1 MNHEY and CDR2 SVGAGI. The CDR3 loop reads CASSYSTSYGYTF. Written as DNA, the CDR3 is TGTGCCAGCAGTTACTCGACCAGCTATGGCTACACCTTC.

This clonotype has a count of ten or more. J is TRBJ1-2 and V is TRBV29-1; D possibly corresponds to TRBD1 (6 bases). Trimming stripped 8 bases from V and 4 bases from J, with 20 bases between. The CDR3 has 14 residues. Germline CDR1 reads SQVTM; CDR2 reads ANQGSEA. CDR3: CSSHPGGAGYGYTF. CDR3 nucleotides: TGCAGCTCCCACCCCGGGGGGGCTGGCTATGGCTACACCTTC.

This clonotype was detected many times. The V call is TRBV7-2, the J call TRBJ1-1; D is ambiguous. Trimming removed 4 bases at V and 4 bases at J, with 19 bases between. The CDR3 is 16 residues long. Per the germline V gene, CDR1 is SGHTA and CDR2 is FQGNSA. CDR3 amino acids: CASSSGMGGVFTEAFF. DNA of the CDR3: TGTGCCAGCAGCTCTGGAATGGGAGGCGTGTTCACTGAAGCTTTCTTT.

This clonotype was seen ten or more times. The genes are TRBV4-1 and TRBJ2-7; D is possibly TRBD1 or TRBD2 (6 bases each). V was pared by 1 base and J by 0 bases, with 10 bases between. Germline V gives CDR1 MGHRA, CDR2 YSYEKL. The CDR3 covers 15 residues. CDR3 in DNA: TGCGCCAGCAGCCAAGGAGGGGGGCCCTCCTACGAGCAGTACTTC. Its protein product is CASSQGGGPSYEQYF.

This clonotype was seen repeatedly, ten times or more. This rearrangement joins TRBV4-2 to TRBJ1-3; D is ambiguous. Germline V gene data show CDR1 as LGHNA and CDR2 as YNFKEQ. Trimming stripped 4 bases from V and 4 bases from J, with 14 bases between. The CDR3 consists of 15 residues. The chain's CDR3 is CASSREEVLGNTIYF. The CDR3 region has the DNA TGTGCCAGCAGCCGTGAGGAGGTTTTGGGAAACACCATATATTTT.

Ten or more counts support this clonotype. The chain couples TRBV3-1 to TRBJ1-2; 8 positions agree with TRBD1. Germline-derived CDR1 and CDR2 are LGHDT and YNNKEL (reference sequence). This CDR3 has 16 amino acids. Trimming took 6 bases from V and 0 from J; bases not matched to a gene: 9. CDR3 nucleotides: TGTGCCAGCAGGCCGATTGACAGGGGAGCTAACTATGGCTACACCTTC. It translates to CASRPIDRGANYGYTF.

CDR3 region: CASSEKEQITDTQYF. The DNA of the CDR3 is TGCGCCAGCAGCGAAAAAGAGCAGATCACAGATACGCAGTATTTT. The J gene is TRBJ2-3, the V gene TRBV5-1; D is ambiguous. The V end was cut by 4 bases, the J end by 2 bases, with 14 bases between. CDR1 is SGHRS and CDR2 is YFSETQ in the germline V gene. This CDR3 has 15 residues.

This clonotype occurred many times. The chain combines TRBV20-1 with TRBJ1-2, with a weak D call TRBD1 (5 bases). The CDR3 loop spans 13 amino acids. Trimming removed 0 bases at V and 4 bases at J, with 9 bases between. Looked up from germline, CDR1 is DFQATT and CDR2 is SNEGSKA (reference sequence). CDR3 protein: CSARDLGGYGYTF. The CDR3 DNA follows: TGCAGTGCTAGAGATCTCGGGGGCTATGGCTACACCTTC.

This clonotype showed up many times. This chain links TRBV7-6 with TRBJ2-1; D is ambiguous. The CDR3 extends over 12 amino acids. In germline, CDR1 is SGHVS, CDR2 FNYEAQ. V lost 1 base and J 8 bases, leaving 6 bases between the germline ends. The CDR3 protein is CASSLGTDEQFF. The CDR3 nucleotides read TGTGCCAGCAGCTTAGGGACGGATGAGCAGTTCTTC.

For this clonotype: At one end the junction does not follow the germline gene, possibly because of a read error. V usage is TRBV2 and J usage is TRBJ2-1; 15 bases line up with TRBD2. CDR3 length: 19 amino acids. CDR1 and CDR2 from the germline V gene are SNHLY and FYNNEI. The CDR3 here is CASSWTSGRAEPSYKEQFF. CDR3 coding DNA: TGTGCCAGCTCTTGGACTAGCGGGAGGGCCGAGCCCTCCTACAAGGAGCAGTTCTTC.

The CDR3 sequence: CASSWGTGGVLRGANVLTF. Here the CDR3 DNA reads TGCGCCAGCAGCTGGGGGACAGGGGGCGTTCTTCGTGGGGCCAACGTCCTGACTTTC. The rearrangement links TRBV5-1 to TRBJ2-6; 12 bases match TRBD1. The V and J ends lost 3 bases and 3 bases, in that order; junction bases with no gene match: 10. The CDR3 loop spans 19 amino acids. Per germline, CDR1 SGHRS and CDR2 YFSETQ.

The sample holds a few counts of this clonotype. This chain uses TRBV2 with TRBJ1-5, with D possibly being TRBD1 (5 bases). The V end was cut by 1 base, the J end by 13 bases, with 14 bases between. Germline V gives CDR1 SNHLY, CDR2 FYNNEI. The CDR3 has 13 amino acids. The chain's CDR3 is CASSEVKEGTQHF. The CDR3 DNA sequence: TGTGCCAGCAGTGAAGTAAAGGAAGGGACGCAGCATTTT.

The sample holds many counts of this clonotype. The chain combines TRBV21-1 with TRBJ2-7. TRBV21-1 is a pseudogene locus. This CDR3 has 14 residues. CDR3: CASSKYGSNYEQYF. In DNA form, the CDR3 reads TGTGCCAGCAGCAAATATGGCTCCAACTACGAGCAGTACTTC.

The chain combines TRBV28 with TRBJ2-1, with a possible D match to TRBD2 (6 bases). Germline CDR1 reads MDHEN; CDR2 reads SYDVKM. The CDR3 runs to 12 residues. Trimming stripped 7 bases from V and 3 bases from J, with 7 bases between. DNA for the CDR3: TGTGCCAGCAACGGGGGCTACAATGAGCAGTTCTTC. It codes for CASNGGYNEQFF.

Ten or more counts support this clonotype. The V call is TRBV12-3 or TRBV12-4, the J call TRBJ2-1; D remains unclear. Trimming pared 3 bases from V and 5 bases from J, leaving 8 bases between. This CDR3 contains 13 residues. CDR3 nucleotides: TGTGCCAGCAGTTTTCTGCGGAACAATGAGCAGTTCTTC. Translating gives CASSFLRNNEQFF.

Note on this clonotype: This could be a read error, since a much larger clone is one nucleotide away. The rearrangement joins TRBV28 to TRBJ2-2; D call uncertain. The germline CDR1 and CDR2 sequences are MDHEN and SYDVKM. CDR3 length: 12 amino acids. The DNA for the CDR3 is TGTACCAGCAGGCCTCAGTTCGGGGAGCTGTTTTTT. It translates to CTSRPQFGELFF.

At least ten counts were recorded for this clonotype. Here the CDR3 DNA reads TGTGCCAGTAGTACCCCGGGACTTTCCTACGAGCAGTACTTC. This gives the protein CASSTPGLSYEQYF. The chain links TRBV19 to TRBJ2-7; perhaps TRBD2 as D (6 bases). CDR1 and CDR2 (germline): LNHDA, SQIVND (reference sequence). V was cut by 4 bases and J by 1 base, with 11 bases left in between. This CDR3 spans 14 amino acids.

A note on this clonotype: A much bigger clone sits one base away, suggesting this may be a read error. This chain uses TRBV29-1 with TRBJ1-1; the D is unclear. Germline CDR1 reads SQVTM; CDR2 reads ANQGSEA. The CDR3 spans 14 residues. The ends were cut back, 0 bases at V and 2 bases at J, with 10 bases in the middle. CDR3 amino acids: CSVEDFAPNTEAFF. The DNA for the CDR3 is TGCAGCGTTGAAGATTTCGCGCCCAACACTGAAGCTTTCTTT.

A few counts support this clonotype. Just one base apart from a much larger clone, this may be a read error. The chain employs TRBV20-1 and TRBJ1-2; no definite D call. In germline, CDR1 is DFQATT, CDR2 SNEGSKA (reference sequence). The CDR3 sequence is 12 residues long. CDR3 coding DNA: TGCAGTGCTCCCCCGGGTCCCTATGGCGACACCTTC. Amino acid sequence: CSAPPGPYGDTF.

Points on this clonotype: Its ends do not fully match the called genes, so a read error is possible. J is TRBJ2-3 and V is TRBV10-3; possibly TRBD1 or TRBD2 for D (5 bases each). Germline V gene lookup returns CDR1 ENHRY and CDR2 SYGVKD. The CDR3 spans 20 residues. The CDR3 reads CAISESQALDGAGGTDTQYF. The DNA for the CDR3 is TGTGCCATCAGTGAGTCCCAGGCCCTAGACGGGGCCGGTGGCACAGATACCCAGTATTTT.

Remarks on this clonotype: This may arise from a read error, as a much more abundant clone is one base away. The chain carries TRBV7-8 and TRBJ2-5; D may be TRBD1 (7 bases). CDR3 length: 15 amino acids. V lost 7 bases, J lost 4 bases, and 19 bases lay in between. CDR1 is SGHVS, CDR2 FQNEAQ, per germline. The CDR3: CASIRQGLSAETQYF. In DNA, the CDR3 is TGTGCCAGCATCCGACAGGGACTCTCAGCAGAGACCCAGTACTTC.

This clonotype was found once. A read error may explain this, as a much larger clone is one base away. This sequence joins TRBV5-2 and TRBJ2-1; TRBD2 reflects the table's D call only, with no check against the DNA. TRBV5-2 is tagged as a pseudogene. CDR3 length equals 15 residues. CDR3 coding DNA: TGTGCCAGCAACTCCCGGGAGGGGACCTACAATGAGCAGTTCTTC. Protein sequence: CASNSREGTYNEQFF.